The clone carrying this T cell receptor beta chain was seen only once. This record belongs to a study of cytomegalovirus exposure and HLA in healthy donors. Both 60 Vbeta primers and 13 Jbeta primers went into the PCR. The repertoire was sequenced with immunoSEQ multiplex PCR; TCRdb's copy has only in-frame clones and lacks some. The data contain 75,000 to 95,000 clones, 75% to 80% of them singletons. The sequenced material came from PBMCs. This TCR derives from a woman in her thirties or forties in good health and CMV-seropositive.

The CDR3 DNA reads as TGTGCCAGCAGCCTTAGCGGGAGCGAATCCTACGAGCAGTACTTC. Its translation: CASSLSGSESYEQYF. V is TRBV7-3 and J is TRBJ2-7; 9 positions agree with TRBD2. The germline V gene encodes CDR1 SGHTA and CDR2 FQGTGA. The CDR3 is 15 residues long. V lost 5 bases, J lost 1 base, and 6 bases stayed unmatched.